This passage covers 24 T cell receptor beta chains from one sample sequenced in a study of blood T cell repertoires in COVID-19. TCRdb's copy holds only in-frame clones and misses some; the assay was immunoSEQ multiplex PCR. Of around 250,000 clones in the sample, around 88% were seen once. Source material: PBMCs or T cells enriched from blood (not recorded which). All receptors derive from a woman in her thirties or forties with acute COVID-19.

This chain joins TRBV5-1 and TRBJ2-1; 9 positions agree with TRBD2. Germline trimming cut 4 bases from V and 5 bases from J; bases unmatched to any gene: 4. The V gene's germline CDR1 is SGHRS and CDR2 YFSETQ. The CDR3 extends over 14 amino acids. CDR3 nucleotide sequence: TGCGCCAGCAGCCGAGGGACTAGCCACAATGAGCAGTTCTTC. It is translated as CASSRGTSHNEQFF.

In nucleotides, the CDR3 is TGCGCCAGCAGCGTACTAGCGACCACAGATACGCAGTATTTT. Its translation: CASSVLATTDTQYF. This chain links TRBV4-1 with TRBJ2-3, with 7 bases identical to TRBD2. Germline values: CDR1 MGHRA, CDR2 YSYEKL. J gave up 2 bases and V 5 bases, and 4 bases lay outside the gene matches. The CDR3 extends over 14 amino acids.

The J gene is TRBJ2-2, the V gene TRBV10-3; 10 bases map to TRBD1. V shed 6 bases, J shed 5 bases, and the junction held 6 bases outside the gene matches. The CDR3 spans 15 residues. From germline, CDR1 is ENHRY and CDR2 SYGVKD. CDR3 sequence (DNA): TGTGCCATCAGCTGGGGGACAGGGGAAACCGGGGAGCTGTTTTTT. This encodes CAISWGTGETGELFF.

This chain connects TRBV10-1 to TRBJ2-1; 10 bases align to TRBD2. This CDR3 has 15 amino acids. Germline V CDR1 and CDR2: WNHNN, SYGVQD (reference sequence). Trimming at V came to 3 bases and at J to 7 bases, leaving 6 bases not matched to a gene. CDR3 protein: CASSEGLAVSNEQFF. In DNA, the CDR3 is TGCGCCAGCAGTGAAGGACTAGCGGTTTCTAATGAGCAGTTCTTC.

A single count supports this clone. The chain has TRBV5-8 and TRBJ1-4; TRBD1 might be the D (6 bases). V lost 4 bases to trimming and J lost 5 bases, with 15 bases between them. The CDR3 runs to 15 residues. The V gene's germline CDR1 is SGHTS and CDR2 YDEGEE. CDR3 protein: CASSPGQKLNEKLFF. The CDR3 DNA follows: TGTGCCAGCAGCCCCGGACAGAAGCTGAATGAAAAACTGTTTTTT.

CDR3 bases: TGTGCCACCAGTGATTTGCCGGAGAAGAATGAGCAGTTCTTC. It yields the protein CATSDLPEKNEQFF. The chain combines TRBV24-1 with TRBJ2-1; D is undetermined. Trimming shortened V by 0 bases and J by 7 bases, and 9 bases separated the two germline ends. In germline, CDR1 is KGHDR, CDR2 SFDVKD. This CDR3 contains 14 residues.

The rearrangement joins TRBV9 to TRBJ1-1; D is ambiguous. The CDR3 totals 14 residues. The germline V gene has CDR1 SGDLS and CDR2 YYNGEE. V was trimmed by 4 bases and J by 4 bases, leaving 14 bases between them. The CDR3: CASSSRGISTEAFF. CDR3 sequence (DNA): TGTGCCAGCAGCTCGCGAGGGATTTCCACTGAAGCTTTCTTT. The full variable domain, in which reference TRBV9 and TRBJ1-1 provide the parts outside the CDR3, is DSGVTQTPKHLITATGQRVTLRCSPRSGDLSVYWYQQSLDQGLQFLIQYYNGEERAKGNILERFSAQQFPDLHSELNLSSLELGDSALYFCASSSRGISTEAFFGQGTRLTVV.

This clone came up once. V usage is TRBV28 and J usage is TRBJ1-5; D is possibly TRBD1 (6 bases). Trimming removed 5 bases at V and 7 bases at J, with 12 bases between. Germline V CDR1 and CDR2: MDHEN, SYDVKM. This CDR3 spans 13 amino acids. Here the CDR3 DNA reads TGTGCCAGCAGTCAGGGGTGGTGGCAGCCCCAGCATTTT. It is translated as CASSQGWWQPQHF.

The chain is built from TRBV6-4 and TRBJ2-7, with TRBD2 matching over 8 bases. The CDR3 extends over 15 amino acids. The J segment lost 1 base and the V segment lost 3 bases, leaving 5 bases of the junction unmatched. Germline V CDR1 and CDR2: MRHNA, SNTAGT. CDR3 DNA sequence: TGTGCCAGCAGTGATTCTTGCGGGAGGTCCTACGAGCAGTACGTC. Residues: CASSDSCGRSYEQYV.

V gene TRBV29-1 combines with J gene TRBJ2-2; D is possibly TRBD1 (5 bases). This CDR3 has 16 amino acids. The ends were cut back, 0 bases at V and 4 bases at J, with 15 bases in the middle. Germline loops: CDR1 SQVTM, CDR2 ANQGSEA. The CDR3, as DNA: TGCAGCGTTGAAGAAGTTCGTGACAGCAGCACCGGGGAGCTGTTTTTT. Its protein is CSVEEVRDSSTGELFF.

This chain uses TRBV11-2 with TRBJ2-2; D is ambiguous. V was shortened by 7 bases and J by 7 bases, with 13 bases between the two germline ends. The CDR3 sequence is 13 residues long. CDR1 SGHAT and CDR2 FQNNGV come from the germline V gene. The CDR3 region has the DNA TGTGCCAGCACCCATCAGGTCGGCGGGGAGCTGTTTTTT. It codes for CASTHQVGGELFF.

In DNA form, the CDR3 reads TGTGCCAGCAGTTTAGCGCGGGAATATGGCTACACCTTC. Amino acids: CASSLAREYGYTF. This chain uses TRBV12-3 or TRBV12-4 with TRBJ1-2; D gene ambiguous. Trimming left V 0 bases short and J 5 bases short, with 7 bases between. This CDR3 spans 13 amino acids.

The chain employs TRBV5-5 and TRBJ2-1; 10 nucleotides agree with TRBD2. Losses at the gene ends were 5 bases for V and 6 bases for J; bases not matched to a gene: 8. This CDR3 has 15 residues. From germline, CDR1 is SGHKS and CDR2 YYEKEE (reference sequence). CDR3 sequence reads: CASRAAGTSVNEQFF. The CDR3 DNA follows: TGTGCCAGCAGAGCCGCCGGGACTAGCGTCAATGAGCAGTTCTTC.

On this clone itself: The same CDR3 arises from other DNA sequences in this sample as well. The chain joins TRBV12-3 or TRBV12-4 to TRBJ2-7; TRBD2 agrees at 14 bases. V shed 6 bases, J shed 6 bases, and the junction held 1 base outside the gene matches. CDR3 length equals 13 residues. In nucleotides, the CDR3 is TGTGCCAGCAGAGGACTAGCGGGGGGCGAGCAGTACTTC. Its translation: CASRGLAGGEQYF.

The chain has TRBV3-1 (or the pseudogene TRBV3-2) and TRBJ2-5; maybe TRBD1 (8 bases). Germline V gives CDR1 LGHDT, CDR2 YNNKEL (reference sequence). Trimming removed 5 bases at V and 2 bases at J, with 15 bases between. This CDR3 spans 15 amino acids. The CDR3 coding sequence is TGTGCCAGCAGCTTACCACAGGGGGGGCAAGAGACCCAGTACTTC. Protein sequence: CASSLPQGGQETQYF.

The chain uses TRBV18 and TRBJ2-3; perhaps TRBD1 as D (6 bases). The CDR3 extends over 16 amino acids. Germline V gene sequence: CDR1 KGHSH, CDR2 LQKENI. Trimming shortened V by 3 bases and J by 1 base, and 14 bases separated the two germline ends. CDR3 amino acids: CASSPLRSGGTDTQYF. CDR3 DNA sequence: TGTGCCAGCTCACCCCTTCGGTCAGGGGGCACAGATACGCAGTATTTT.

DNA for the CDR3: TGTGCCAGCAGTCGACAGGTAACCTACGAGCAGTACGTC. Translated, it gives CASSRQVTYEQYV. This rearrangement joins TRBV6-2 or TRBV6-3 to TRBJ2-7; a weak D match, TRBD1 (6 bases). CDR3 size: 13 residues. Trimming stripped 5 bases from V and 2 bases from J, with 10 bases between. The V gene's germline CDR1 is MNHEY and CDR2 SVGEGT.

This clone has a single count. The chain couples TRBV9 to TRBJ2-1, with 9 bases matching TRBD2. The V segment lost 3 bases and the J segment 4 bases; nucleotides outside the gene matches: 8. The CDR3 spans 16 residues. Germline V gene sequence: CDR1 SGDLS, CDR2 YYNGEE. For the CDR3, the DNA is TGTGCCAGCAGCGATTTAGCGGGAGACAGATACAATGAGCAGTTCTTC. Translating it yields CASSDLAGDRYNEQFF.

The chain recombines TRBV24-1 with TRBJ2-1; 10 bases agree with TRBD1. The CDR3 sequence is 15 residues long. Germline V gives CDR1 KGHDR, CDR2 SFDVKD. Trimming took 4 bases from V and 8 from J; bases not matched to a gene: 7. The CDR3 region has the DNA TGTGCCACCAGTGACCCGGGACAGGGGAGCCATGAGCAGTTCTTC. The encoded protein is CATSDPGQGSHEQFF.

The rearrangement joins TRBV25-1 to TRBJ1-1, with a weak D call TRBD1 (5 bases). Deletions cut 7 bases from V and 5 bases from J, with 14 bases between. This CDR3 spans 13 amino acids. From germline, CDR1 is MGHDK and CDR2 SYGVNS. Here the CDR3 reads CASNNVGTTEAFF. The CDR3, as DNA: TGTGCCAGCAATAACGTAGGGACTACTGAAGCTTTCTTT.

The CDR3 spells CASSLGQINSPLHF. In DNA, the CDR3 is TGTGCCAGCAGCTTAGGCCAGATTAATTCACCCCTCCACTTT. The chain recombines TRBV7-9 with TRBJ1-6; D uncertain. Trimming left V 1 base short and J 6 bases short, with 7 bases between. The CDR3 loop spans 14 amino acids. The V gene's germline CDR1 is SEHNR and CDR2 FQNEAQ (reference sequence).

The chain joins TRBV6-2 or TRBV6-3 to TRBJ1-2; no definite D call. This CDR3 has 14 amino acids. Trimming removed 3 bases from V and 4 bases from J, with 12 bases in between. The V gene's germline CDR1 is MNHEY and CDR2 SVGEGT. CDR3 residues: CASSYGEGGYGYTF. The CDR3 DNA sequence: TGTGCCAGCAGTTATGGAGAGGGCGGCTATGGCTACACCTTC.

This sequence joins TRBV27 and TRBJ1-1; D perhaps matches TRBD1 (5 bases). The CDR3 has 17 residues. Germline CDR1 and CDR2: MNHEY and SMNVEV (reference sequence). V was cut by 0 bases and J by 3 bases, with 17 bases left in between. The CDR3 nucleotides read TGTGCCAGCAGTTTATCTACTGGGGGGGGTCCGGACACTGAAGCTTTCTTT. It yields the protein CASSLSTGGGPDTEAFF.

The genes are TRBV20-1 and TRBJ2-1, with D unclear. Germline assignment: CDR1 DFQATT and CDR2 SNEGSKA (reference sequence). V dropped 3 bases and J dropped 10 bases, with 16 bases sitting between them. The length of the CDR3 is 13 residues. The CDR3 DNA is TGCAGTGCTAGTGTCTCCGGTCGATGGGAGCAGTTCTTC. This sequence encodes CSASVSGRWEQFF.